This TCR beta chain derives from a study of OX40 agonist ivuxolimab in advanced cancers. Study background: Patients received the agonistic anti-OX40 (CD134) antibody ivuxolimab.

Germline CDR1 is SGHAT and CDR2 is FQNNGV. The V end was cut by 1 base, the J end by 7 bases, with 8 bases between. CDR3 length: 13 amino acids. This clone has a single count. Clones were sequenced by immunoSEQ multiplex PCR, and TCRdb holds only the in-frame ones, with some missing. The sample lists about 53,000 clones, approximately 90% seen once, with about 1.6% in the top ten. The rearrangement uses TRBV11-2 and TRBJ2-1; D is uncertain. Here the sequenced sample was CD4+ or CD8+ T cells sorted from blood, taken in a trial of the OX40 agonist ivuxolimab. The receptor comes from an adult with an advanced solid tumor such as melanoma, head and neck, liver or kidney cancer. The CDR3 DNA reads as TGTGCCAGCAGCTTAGGCACCCTAAATGAGCAGTTCTTC. Amino acid sequence: CASSLGTLNEQFF.